The 20 T cell receptor beta chains in this list originate from one sample, sequenced in a study of blood T cell repertoires in COVID-19. Assay used: immunoSEQ multiplex PCR; TCRdb lists only in-frame clones, some missing. The profile shows 150,000 to 200,000 clones, around four fifths of them singletons. Sequences were obtained from peripheral blood. All receptors come from a man between 65 and 79 years old with active or convalescent COVID-19.

This sequence joins TRBV19 and TRBJ2-3; a weak D match, TRBD2 (6 bases). The V gene lost 7 bases and the J gene lost 2 bases, with 10 bases spanning the gap. Germline V CDR1 and CDR2: LNHDA, SQIVND (reference sequence). CDR3 size: 13 residues. CDR3 sequence reads: CASKEGTTDTQYF. In DNA, the CDR3 is TGTGCCAGTAAGGAGGGGACCACAGATACGCAGTATTTT.

A note on this clone: In the same sample, other DNA sequences code for this CDR3. This chain joins TRBV4-1 and TRBJ2-2, with a tentative D call TRBD2 (6 bases). The CDR3 has 16 residues. Trimming cost V 2 bases and J 0 bases, with 10 bases left between them. Per germline, CDR1 MGHRA and CDR2 YSYEKL. The CDR3 spells CASSQIRDSNTGELFF. CDR3 bases: TGCGCCAGCAGCCAAATCAGGGACTCGAACACCGGGGAGCTGTTTTTT.

This clone was detected a few times. The chain joins TRBV5-6 to TRBJ2-7; D is ambiguous. V was trimmed by 3 bases and J by 3 bases, leaving 4 bases between them. Germline CDR1 and CDR2: SGHDT and YYEEEE. The length of the CDR3 is 11 residues. CDR3 region: CASSSHYEQYF. The DNA of the CDR3 is TGTGCCAGCAGCTCCCACTACGAGCAGTACTTC.

The CDR3 loop is CASSPTGVDQPQHF. For the CDR3, the DNA is TGTGCCAGCAGCCCCACAGGGGTCGACCAGCCCCAGCATTTT. The chain combines TRBV7-9 with TRBJ1-5; TRBD1 matches at 7 bases. Losses at the gene ends were 5 bases for V and 7 bases for J; bases not matched to a gene: 8. In germline, CDR1 is SEHNR, CDR2 FQNEAQ (reference sequence). This CDR3 region has 14 residues.

The chain carries TRBV9 and TRBJ2-7, with 9 bases that match TRBD1. CDR3 size: 14 residues. V was clipped by 4 bases and J by 4 bases; unmatched bases: 6. The germline gives CDR1 SGDLS, CDR2 YYNGEE. The CDR3 DNA reads TGTGCCAGCAGCCGGGGACAGGGACAATACGAGCAGTACTTC. This codes for CASSRGQGQYEQYF.

The V and J genes are TRBV7-9 and TRBJ1-2; 8 bases line up with TRBD1. There are 15 residues in the CDR3. Trimming at V came to 4 bases and at J to 8 bases, leaving 12 bases not matched to a gene. Germline CDR1 SEHNR, CDR2 FQNEAQ (reference sequence). This CDR3 reads CASSSWDRPSLGYTF. DNA for the CDR3: TGTGCCAGCAGCTCGTGGGACAGGCCCTCTTTGGGCTACACCTTC. Full variable domain (remainder filled in from reference TRBV7-9 and TRBJ1-2): DTGVSQNPRHKITKRGQNVTFRCDPISEHNRLYWYRQTLGQGPEFLTYFQNEAQLEKSRLLSDRFSAERPKGSFSTLEIQRTEQGDSAMYLCASSSWDRPSLGYTFGSGTRLTVV.

The V gene is TRBV29-1, the J gene TRBJ2-5, with D tentatively TRBD1 (6 bases). This CDR3 contains 12 residues. Trimming shortened V by 7 bases and J by 4 bases, and 13 bases separated the two germline ends. The V gene's germline CDR1 is SQVTM and CDR2 ANQGSEA. The CDR3 reads CSAARGLETQYF. The CDR3 DNA reads as TGCAGCGCCGCCAGGGGTTTAGAGACCCAGTACTTC.

This clone was counted once. The genes are TRBV5-1 and TRBJ1-1; D gene unclear. This CDR3 spans 13 amino acids. The ends were cut back, 4 bases at V and 3 bases at J, with 10 bases in the middle. Per the germline V gene, CDR1 is SGHRS and CDR2 is YFSETQ. CDR3 in DNA: TGCGCCAGCAGCCCTGCCCAGGACACTGAAGCTTTCTTT. Protein: CASSPAQDTEAFF.

J is TRBJ2-1 and V is TRBV5-1; unclear D gene. The CDR3 runs to 17 residues. The germline V and J ends were trimmed by 2 bases and 4 bases, with 19 bases remaining between them. The germline gives CDR1 SGHRS, CDR2 YFSETQ. The CDR3 is CASSLVQPTGPYNEQFF. As DNA, the CDR3 is TGCGCCAGCAGCTTAGTACAGCCAACTGGGCCGTACAATGAGCAGTTCTTC.

The rearrangement links TRBV27 to TRBJ2-7; TRBD2 matches at 8 bases. Germline V gene data show CDR1 as MNHEY and CDR2 as SMNVEV (reference sequence). The CDR3 sequence is 16 residues long. J lost 3 bases, V lost 6 bases, and 13 bases had no gene match. CDR3 bases: TGTGCCAGCAGCTCCGGGGGGACGGGGGGGATCTACGAGCAGTACTTC. This encodes CASSSGGTGGIYEQYF.

CDR3 DNA sequence: TGTGCCAGCAGCCCGGGGGGAGACCTCTCCTACGAGCAGTACTTC. As protein: CASSPGGDLSYEQYF. The chain couples TRBV11-3 to TRBJ2-7, with TRBD2 matching over 7 bases. V gave up 5 bases and J gave up 0 bases; unmatched junction bases: 7. Germline lookup yields CDR1 SGHNT and CDR2 YENEEA. The CDR3 is 15 amino acids.

This CDR3 is CASSLYVETQYF. The CDR3 nucleotides are TGTGCCAGCAGCCTCTACGTGGAGACCCAGTACTTC. V gene TRBV3-1 (or the pseudogene TRBV3-2) combines with J gene TRBJ2-5; D is unclear. Germline CDR1 is LGHDT and CDR2 is YNNKEL (reference sequence). V was trimmed by 4 bases and J by 5 bases, leaving 8 bases between them. CDR3 length: 12 residues.

V gene TRBV19 combines with J gene TRBJ2-5, with D perhaps matching TRBD1 (6 bases). V was pared by 8 bases and J by 5 bases, with 15 bases between. Germline V lookup: CDR1 LNHDA, CDR2 SQIVND (reference sequence). The CDR3 has 13 amino acids. CDR3 DNA: TGTGCCAGTTCCCGGATTACAGGGGAGACCCAGTACTTC. Translated: CASSRITGETQYF.

V is TRBV19 and J is TRBJ2-3; 14 bases agree with TRBD2. After removal of 5 bases from V and 8 bases from J, the junction contained 6 bases not matched to a gene. Germline CDR1 reads LNHDA; CDR2 reads SQIVND (reference sequence). The CDR3 is 15 amino acids. The CDR3 coding sequence is TGTGCCAGTAGTTCGGGACTAGCGGGGGCCGTTACGCAGTATTTT. This codes for CASSSGLAGAVTQYF.

The chain joins TRBV30 to TRBJ1-5; D remains ambiguous. Germline CDR1 is GTSNPN and CDR2 is SVGIG (reference sequence). This CDR3 comprises 12 residues. V was clipped by 2 bases and J by 9 bases, with 11 bases between them. The CDR3 region is CAWSPRPGPQHF. CDR3 bases: TGTGCCTGGAGTCCACGGCCGGGGCCCCAGCATTTT. Drawing the rest from reference TRBV30 and TRBJ1-5, the complete variable domain is SQTIHQWPATLVQPVGSPLSLECTVEGTSNPNLYWYRQAAGRGLQLLFYSVGIGQISSEVPQNLSASRPQDRQFILSSKKLLLSDSGFYLCAWSPRPGPQHFGDGTRLSIL.

This clone was seen a few times. This chain uses TRBV5-5 with TRBJ1-3; D is uncertain. The ends were cut back, 1 base at V and 8 bases at J, with 13 bases in the middle. The CDR3 sequence is 14 residues long. The germline V gene has CDR1 SGHKS and CDR2 YYEKEE (reference sequence). CDR3 nucleotide sequence: TGTGCCAGCAGCTTGTCCCGAGTCGGGGACACCATATATTTT. It yields the protein CASSLSRVGDTIYF.

This clone was observed a handful of times. CDR3 region: CASSVGTSGRTEQFF. In DNA form, the CDR3 reads TGTGCCAGCAGCGTCGGGACTAGCGGGAGAACTGAGCAGTTCTTC. The chain employs TRBV7-9 and TRBJ2-1; 14 nucleotides align to TRBD2. J was trimmed by 9 bases and V by 5 bases; bases with no gene match: 6. The CDR3 has 15 amino acids. Germline V gene data show CDR1 as SEHNR and CDR2 as FQNEAQ (reference sequence).

This sequence joins TRBV18 and TRBJ2-5; maybe TRBD1 (9 bases). Trimming took off 2 bases at V and 5 bases at J, with 18 bases between the two ends. The CDR3 extends over 16 amino acids. Germline V lookup: CDR1 KGHSH, CDR2 LQKENI. The CDR3 DNA follows: TGTGCCAGCTCACCAATAGCGGGACAGGGTTACGAGACCCAGTACTTC. This encodes CASSPIAGQGYETQYF.

The chain uses TRBV18 and TRBJ1-3; 7 bases are a match to TRBD1. There are 16 residues in the CDR3. Germline V gene data show CDR1 as KGHSH and CDR2 as LQKENI. The V and J ends lost 4 bases and 0 bases, in that order; junction bases with no gene match: 6. This chain's CDR3 is CASSREAGGSGNTIYF. The CDR3 DNA reads as TGTGCCAGCTCACGGGAAGCAGGGGGCTCTGGAAACACCATATATTTT.

CDR3 protein: CASSLNRGTQYF. The CDR3 nucleotides read TGTGCCAGCAGCTTAAACCGGGGTACGCAGTATTTT. The chain joins TRBV11-2 to TRBJ2-3; D is possibly TRBD2 (5 bases). Germline CDR1 reads SGHAT; CDR2 reads FQNNGV. Trimming took 2 bases from V and 8 from J, leaving 8 bases between them. The CDR3 spans 12 residues.